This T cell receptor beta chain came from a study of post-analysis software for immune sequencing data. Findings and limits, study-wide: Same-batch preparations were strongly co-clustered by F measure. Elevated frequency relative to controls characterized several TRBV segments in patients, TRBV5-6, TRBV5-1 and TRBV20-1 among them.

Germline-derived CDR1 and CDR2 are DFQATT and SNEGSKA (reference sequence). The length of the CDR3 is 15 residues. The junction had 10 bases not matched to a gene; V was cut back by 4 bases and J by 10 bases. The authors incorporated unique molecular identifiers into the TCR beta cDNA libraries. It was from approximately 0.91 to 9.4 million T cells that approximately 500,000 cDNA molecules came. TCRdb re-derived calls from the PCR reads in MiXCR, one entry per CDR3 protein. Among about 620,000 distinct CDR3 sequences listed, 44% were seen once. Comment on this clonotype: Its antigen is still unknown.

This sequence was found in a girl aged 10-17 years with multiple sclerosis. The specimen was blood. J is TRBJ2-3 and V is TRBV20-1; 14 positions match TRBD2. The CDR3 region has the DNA TGCAGTGCTAACCCGACTAGCGGGAGGGCCGTCGCGCAGTATTTT. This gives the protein CSANPTSGRAVAQYF.